Listed below are T cell receptor beta chains from one sample, sequenced in a study of cytomegalovirus exposure and HLA in healthy donors. Measured with immunoSEQ multiplex PCR; TCRdb has only the in-frame clones, and not every one. Recorded here are 40,000 or so clones; the top ten clones represent about 1.2%. Sequenced: PBMCs. Receptors originate from a man aged 25 to 45 in good health and CMV-seronegative. Each CDR3 is given with its conserved first and last residue. D genes are given only for firm matches.

V gene,J gene,D gene,CDR3 protein,CDR3 DNA
TRBV4-3,TRBJ2-3,TRBD2,CASSQESSGSWADTQYF,TGCGCCAGCAGCCAAGAGTCTAGCGGGAGTTGGGCAGATACGCAGTATTTT
TRBV9,TRBJ2-7,NA,CASSVSPSAVTYEQYF,TGTGCCAGCAGCGTATCTCCCAGCGCGGTGACCTACGAGCAGTACTTC
TRBV5-1,TRBJ1-1,NA,CASSVAVVAEAFF,TGCGCCAGCAGTGTGGCGGTAGTAGCTGAAGCTTTCTTT
TRBV10-1,TRBJ2-4,TRBD1,CASSETGQNIQYF,TGCGCCAGCAGTGAGACGGGACAGAACATTCAGTACTTC
TRBV5-4,TRBJ2-5,NA,CASSLGRETQYF,TGTGCCAGCAGCTTGGGTCGGGAGACCCAGTACTTC
TRBV4-1,TRBJ1-1,NA,CASSQGATEAFF,TGCGCCAGCAGCCAAGGGGCCACTGAAGCTTTCTTT
TRBV5-1,TRBJ1-2,TRBD1,CASSSDRPTYGYTF,TGCGCCAGCAGCTCGGACAGGCCAACCTATGGCTACACCTTC
TRBV19,TRBJ1-1,NA,CASSTRTVNTEAFF,TGTGCCAGTAGTACCCGGACAGTGAACACTGAAGCTTTCTTT
TRBV19,TRBJ1-6,NA,CASSISGAGNSPLHF,TGTGCCAGTAGTATCTCCGGGGCGGGGAATTCACCCCTCCACTTT
TRBV30,TRBJ1-6,NA,CAWSVPWGSYNSPLHF,TGTGCCTGGAGTGTACCTTGGGGCTCCTATAATTCACCCCTACACTTT
TRBV28,TRBJ1-1,NA,CASSLGQVHMNTEAFF,TGTGCCAGCAGTTTAGGGCAGGTCCACATGAACACTGAAGCTTTCTTT
TRBV11-1,TRBJ2-7,TRBD1,CASSLGMDRSYYEQYF,TGTGCCAGCAGCTTGGGGATGGACAGGTCCTATTACGAGCAGTACTTC
TRBV4-3,TRBJ1-1,NA,CVRGSAFF,TGCGTAAGGGGGTCGGCTTTCTTT
TRBV6-5,TRBJ1-3,TRBD1,CASTLTGDPGNTIYF,TGTGCCAGCACACTGACAGGGGACCCTGGAAACACCATATATTTT
TRBV30,TRBJ1-6,NA,CARSPPLHF,TGTGCACGGTCCCCACCCCTCCACTTT
TRBV29-1,TRBJ2-7,TRBD1,CSVDWGQGVNEQYF,TGCAGCGTTGATTGGGGACAGGGGGTCAACGAGCAGTACTTC
TRBV25-1,TRBJ2-1,NA,CASSLYNEQFF,TGTGCCAGCAGCCTCTACAATGAGCAGTTCTTC
TRBV6-4,TRBJ2-1,TRBD2,CASRDPSGIIWSYNEQFF,TGTGCCAGCAGAGACCCTAGCGGGATTATTTGGTCCTACAATGAGCAGTTCTTC
TRBV5-1,TRBJ2-7,TRBD2,CASSGNPSGATYEQYF,TGCGCCAGCAGCGGGAACCCTAGCGGGGCTACCTACGAGCAGTACTTC
TRBV19,TRBJ2-7,NA,CASADGLENEQYF,TGTGCCAGCGCCGACGGGTTGGAAAACGAGCAGTACTTC
TRBV5-6,TRBJ2-2,TRBD2,CASSLVLSGRTRELFF,TGTGCCAGCAGCTTGGTTTTGTCCGGGAGGACCAGGGAGCTGTTTTTT
TRBV4-1,TRBJ1-1,TRBD1,CASSPRTGEIGWNTEAFF,TGCGCCAGCAGCCCTCGGACAGGGGAGATCGGGTGGAACACTGAAGCTTTCTTT
TRBV4-2,TRBJ2-2,TRBD2,CASSPSGITGELFF,TGTGCCAGCAGCCCTAGCGGGATAACCGGGGAGCTGTTTTTT
TRBV19,TRBJ2-5,NA,CASSMGRGARQETQYF,TGTGCCAGTAGTATGGGGAGGGGGGCGAGGCAAGAGACCCAGTACTTC
TRBV6-1,TRBJ2-7,TRBD1,CASSEAPGTGGYEQYF,TGTGCCAGCAGTGAAGCGCCTGGGACAGGGGGCTACGAGCAGTACTTC
TRBV5-6,TRBJ2-7,NA,CASSLKLNIYEQYF,TGTGCCAGCAGCTTAAAACTCAATATCTACGAGCAGTACTTC
TRBV7-8,TRBJ2-3,TRBD2,CASTGDGREARDTQYF,TGTGCCAGCACCGGGGATGGGCGGGAGGCCCGGGATACGCAGTATTTT
TRBV30,TRBJ2-7,TRBD2,CAWSVPPVGREIYEQYF,TGTGCCTGGAGTGTACCGCCAGTGGGGCGGGAGATCTACGAGCAGTACTTC
TRBV30,TRBJ1-1,TRBD1,CAWSVPIRQGVVATEAFF,TGTGCCTGGAGTGTACCCATTAGACAGGGGGTGGTTGCCACTGAAGCTTTCTTT
TRBV7-9,TRBJ2-5,TRBD1,CASTGGGETQYF,TGTGCCAGCACAGGGGGCGGAGAGACCCAGTACTTC
TRBV7-9,TRBJ2-1,NA,CASSPRGAGDHNEQFF,TGTGCCAGCAGCCCTCGGGGGGCGGGAGACCACAATGAGCAGTTCTTC
TRBV6-4,TRBJ2-1,TRBD1,CASSKTGLLLNEQFF,TGTGCCAGCTCAAAGACAGGGCTTCTGTTAAATGAGCAGTTCTTC
TRBV25-1,TRBJ2-7,TRBD2,CASSESWGGSHEQYF,TGTGCCAGCAGTGAATCGTGGGGCGGGAGCCACGAGCAGTACTTC
TRBV7-2,TRBJ2-5,NA,CASSFARLVQETQYF,TGTGCCAGCAGCTTCGCTAGACTAGTCCAAGAGACCCAGTACTTC
TRBV4-3,TRBJ2-5,TRBD2,CASSQATPDASGLGWAQYF,TGCGCCAGCAGCCAAGCAACCCCCGACGCTAGCGGCCTGGGGTGGGCCCAGTACTTC
TRBV30,TRBJ1-2,TRBD1,CAWGQGGGYGYTF,TGTGCCTGGGGACAGGGGGGAGGCTATGGCTACACCTTC
TRBV30,TRBJ2-5,NA,CAWSVKGAGETQYF,TGTGCCTGGAGTGTAAAAGGGGCCGGGGAGACCCAGTACTTC
TRBV15,TRBJ1-5,TRBD1,CATSRGQGGNQPQHF,TGTGCCACCAGCAGGGGACAGGGCGGCAATCAGCCCCAGCATTTT
TRBV7-2,TRBJ1-1,NA,CASIVGGNTEAFF,TGTGCCAGTATCGTAGGGGGGAACACTGAAGCTTTCTTT
TRBV2,TRBJ2-1,TRBD2,CASSPLAGGFSEQFF,TGTGCCAGTAGTCCTCTAGCGGGAGGGTTTAGTGAGCAGTTCTTC
TRBV11-3,TRBJ2-7,NA,CASSLSGLYEQYF,TGTGCCAGCAGCTTGTCGGGACTCTACGAGCAGTACTTC
TRBV7-9,TRBJ2-1,TRBD2,CASSSSGTSDNEQFF,TGTGCCAGCAGCTCATCCGGGACTAGCGACAATGAGCAGTTCTTC